This TCR beta chain was obtained from a study of blood T cell repertoires in COVID-19. Study information: There were acute and convalescent COVID-19 samples, and they came from the United States, Italy and Spain.

Per the authors' pipeline: Reference gene primers were amplified, and this amplification served to estimate nucleated cell counts. TCRdb keeps only in-frame clones here, not all; method: immunoSEQ multiplex PCR. That table furnishes V, J and clone size, whereas the DNA furnished D and trimming. This table has nearly 50,000 clones, about 84% appearing once. The sample consisted of peripheral blood. This TCR was sampled from an older woman with acute or convalescent COVID-19.

CDR3 in DNA: TGTGCCAGCAGCTCCCAGGGTTACGAGCAGTACTTC. This codes for CASSSQGYEQYF. The chain has TRBV7-2 and TRBJ2-7; a weak D match, TRBD1 (5 bases). The CDR3 has 12 residues. Trimming pared 4 bases from V and 4 bases from J, leaving 8 bases between. Germline CDR1 reads SGHTA; CDR2 reads FQGNSA. Filled out from reference TRBV7-2 and TRBJ2-7, the complete variable domain reads GAGVSQSPSNKVTEKGKDVELRCDPISGHTALYWYRQSLGQGLEFLIYFQGNSAPDKSGLPSDRFSAERTGGSVSTLTIQRTQQEDSAVYLCASSSQGYEQYFGPGTRLTVT.